One sample yielded the 30 T cell receptor beta chains listed below, sequenced in a study of shared clonotypes between healthy human individuals. The assay was immunoSEQ multiplex PCR, and TCRdb's table has in-frame clones only and misses some. This sample has about 1,800,000 clones, with about 95% found just once. In the naive CD8 group, cells lacked CD45RO and were positively selected for CCR7, so terminally differentiated effector memory CD45RA+ cells were left out. The specimen was naive CD8+ T cells sorted from blood. The receptors shown here come from a man younger than 35 in good health.

The chain links TRBV9 to TRBJ2-2; D ambiguous. From germline, CDR1 is SGDLS and CDR2 YYNGEE. Trimming cost V 4 bases and J 6 bases, with 7 bases left between them. CDR3 length equals 12 residues. CDR3 sequence reads: CASSYNPGELFF. The DNA for the CDR3 is TGTGCCAGCAGCTATAACCCCGGGGAGCTGTTTTTT.

This clone was found once. The rearrangement uses TRBV28 and TRBJ2-2; D call uncertain. Germline lookup yields CDR1 MDHEN and CDR2 SYDVKM. V gave up 5 bases and J gave up 5 bases, with 15 bases separating them. This CDR3 comprises 15 residues. The CDR3 spells CASSPPASWTGELFF. CDR3 DNA sequence: TGTGCCAGCAGTCCCCCGGCTAGTTGGACCGGGGAGCTGTTTTTT.

The chain is built from TRBV10-3 and TRBJ2-7; 8 positions agree with TRBD2. V trimming: 2 bases; J trimming: 3 bases; junction bases outside the gene matches: 9. Germline values: CDR1 ENHRY, CDR2 SYGVKD. This CDR3 is 16 amino acids long. The CDR3 sequence: CAISEQGGGTYYEQYF. The CDR3 DNA reads TGTGCCATCAGTGAGCAAGGCGGGGGGACTTACTACGAGCAGTACTTC.

This chain's CDR3 is CASGVESQETQYF. The CDR3 DNA follows: TGTGCCAGCGGGGTGGAGAGCCAAGAGACCCAGTACTTC. V and J are TRBV5-4 and TRBJ2-5; D gene uncertain. V lost 7 bases to trimming and J lost 1 base, with 11 bases between them. The CDR3 has 13 residues. Germline lookup yields CDR1 SGHNT and CDR2 YYREEE (reference sequence). The whole variable domain, remainder taken from reference TRBV5-4 and TRBJ2-5, is ETGVTQSPTHLIKTRGQQVTLRCSSQSGHNTVSWYQQALGQGPQFIFQYYREEENGRGNFPPRFSGLQFPNYSSELNVNALELDDSALYLCASGVESQETQYFGPGTRLLVL.

The chain is built from TRBV11-2 and TRBJ2-1; 13 nucleotides align to TRBD2. With 5 bases clipped from V and 6 bases from J, the junction kept 7 bases outside the gene matches. CDR1 is SGHAT, CDR2 FQNNGV, per germline. The CDR3 contains 16 residues. In DNA form, the CDR3 reads TGTGCCAGCAGCCCGGGGACTAGCGGGGACCCCAATGAGCAGTTCTTC. It translates to CASSPGTSGDPNEQFF.

V and J are TRBV14 and TRBJ2-1; tentative D call: TRBD1 (5 bases). Trimming pared 4 bases from V and 2 bases from J, leaving 15 bases between. Looked up from germline, CDR1 is SGHDN and CDR2 is FVKESK. CDR3 length: 16 residues. The CDR3 spells CASSLRVLGPYNEQFF. Here the CDR3 DNA reads TGTGCCAGCAGCCTCAGGGTATTAGGGCCCTACAATGAGCAGTTCTTC.

The CDR3 sequence: CASSLVTGNTIYF. CDR3 DNA: TGTGCCAGCAGCTTGGTTACTGGAAACACCATATATTTT. The J gene is TRBJ1-3, the V gene TRBV5-8; no reliable D call. CDR3 length: 13 amino acids. Trimming left V 0 bases short and J 2 bases short, with 3 bases between. Germline values: CDR1 SGHTS, CDR2 YDEGEE.

The V gene is TRBV20-1, the J gene TRBJ2-4; D not certain. CDR3 size: 11 residues. The germline V gene has CDR1 DFQATT and CDR2 SNEGSKA (reference sequence). V lost 1 base and J 7 bases, leaving 5 bases between the germline ends. CDR3 DNA sequence: TGCAGTGCTAGAGGGGATAACATTCAGTACTTC. Amino acid sequence: CSARGDNIQYF.

The V call is TRBV29-1, the J call TRBJ2-2, with D tentatively TRBD2 (5 bases). Germline V gene data show CDR1 as SQVTM and CDR2 as ANQGSEA. The V end was cut by 4 bases, the J end by 8 bases, with 8 bases between. This CDR3 has 11 amino acids. The CDR3 protein is CSVVSAGELFF. CDR3 DNA sequence: TGCAGCGTTGTTAGCGCGGGGGAGCTGTTTTTT.

The chain carries TRBV7-2 and TRBJ1-1, with a tentative D call TRBD1 (5 bases). The ends were cut back, 0 bases at V and 1 base at J, with 9 bases in the middle. The CDR3 length is 15 residues. Per germline, CDR1 SGHTA and CDR2 FQGNSA. The CDR3: CASSLAGTENTEAFF. The CDR3 DNA sequence: TGTGCCAGCAGCTTAGCAGGGACTGAGAACACTGAAGCTTTCTTT.

The rearrangement uses TRBV7-8 and TRBJ2-7, with D uncertain. V was pared by 1 base and J by 5 bases, with 12 bases between. The CDR3 runs to 14 residues. Germline V gene sequence: CDR1 SGHVS, CDR2 FQNEAQ. This CDR3 reads CASSLGFSPNEQYF. As DNA, the CDR3 is TGTGCCAGCAGCTTAGGCTTCTCTCCCAACGAGCAGTACTTC.

The rearrangement joins TRBV7-9 to TRBJ1-2; D is uncertain. CDR1 is SEHNR, CDR2 FQNEAQ, per germline (reference sequence). The CDR3 is 13 amino acids. The V and J ends lost 7 bases and 6 bases respectively, with 15 bases between them. Here the CDR3 reads CASNQADGHGYTF. The CDR3 DNA is TGTGCCAGCAACCAGGCGGACGGACATGGCTACACCTTC.

The rearrangement uses TRBV27 and TRBJ1-5, with D perhaps TRBD1 (5 bases). This CDR3 is 14 amino acids long. Trimming removed 6 bases from V and 5 bases from J, with 14 bases in between. CDR1 is MNHEY and CDR2 is SMNVEV in the germline V gene (reference sequence). The CDR3 nucleotides are TGTGCCAGCAGGGGCAGGGTATCCGATCAGCCCCAGCATTTT. Protein: CASRGRVSDQPQHF.

The chain is built from TRBV13 and TRBJ2-7; 8 bases are shared with TRBD2. The V gene's germline CDR1 is PRHDT and CDR2 FYEKMQ (reference sequence). This CDR3 contains 17 residues. The V segment lost 5 bases and the J segment 2 bases; nucleotides outside the gene matches: 14. The CDR3 DNA sequence: TGTGCCAGCAGCCCTTGGAGGGAGAGCGGGAGTGCCTACGAGCAGTACTTC. This encodes CASSPWRESGSAYEQYF.

Of note for this clone: The sample has other DNA sequences that encode this CDR3 too. J is TRBJ2-7 and V is TRBV13, with D unclear. This CDR3 region has 11 residues. Germline assignment: CDR1 PRHDT and CDR2 FYEKMQ (reference sequence). The V gene lost 1 base and the J gene lost 4 bases, with 2 bases spanning the gap. The CDR3 sequence is CASSLDYEQYF. As DNA, the CDR3 is TGTGCCAGCAGCTTAGATTACGAGCAGTACTTC.

CDR3 coding DNA: TGTGCCAGCAGCTCCCTAGCGGGGGGGCTGGAAGAGACCCAGTACTTC. This gives the protein CASSSLAGGLEETQYF. The chain employs TRBV7-9 and TRBJ2-5; 12 nucleotides line up with TRBD2. Germline V lookup: CDR1 SEHNR, CDR2 FQNEAQ (reference sequence). The CDR3 is made up of 16 amino acids. V shed 4 bases and J 3 bases; nucleotides not matched to a gene: 6.

The CDR3 protein is CASIEDSENTGELFF. CDR3 in DNA: TGTGCCAGCATAGAAGACAGTGAGAACACCGGGGAGCTGTTTTTT. The chain employs TRBV28 and TRBJ2-2, with a tentative D call TRBD1 (5 bases). Germline CDR1 reads MDHEN; CDR2 reads SYDVKM. Between the trimmed V and J ends, which lost 7 bases and 1 base, there was a span of 13 bases. The CDR3 consists of 15 residues.

The chain links TRBV5-1 to TRBJ1-2, with D unclear. The germline gives CDR1 SGHRS, CDR2 YFSETQ. V was pared by 7 bases and J by 1 base, with 20 bases between. The CDR3 has 16 amino acids. The CDR3 DNA reads TGCGCCAGCGCCCCCGAGTCGTTCGTACATAACTATGGCTACACCTTC. Translated: CASAPESFVHNYGYTF.

The V and J genes are TRBV10-1 and TRBJ2-1; D call uncertain. V was clipped by 6 bases and J by 9 bases, with 24 bases between them. CDR3 size: 16 residues. Germline-derived CDR1 and CDR2 are WNHNN and SYGVQD (reference sequence). CDR3 in amino acids: CASSENRAPTPLEQFF. As DNA, the CDR3 is TGCGCCAGCAGCGAGAACCGGGCCCCTACCCCCCTTGAGCAGTTCTTC.

The rearrangement links TRBV2 to TRBJ2-2, with D maybe TRBD1 (6 bases). There are 14 residues in the CDR3. Deletions cut 9 bases from V and 4 bases from J, with 15 bases between. Germline V gives CDR1 SNHLY, CDR2 FYNNEI. The CDR3 sequence: CARETGSGTGELFF. The CDR3 nucleotides are TGTGCCAGGGAAACAGGGTCGGGCACCGGGGAGCTGTTTTTT.

V gene TRBV7-9 combines with J gene TRBJ2-5, with TRBD1 identical over 9 bases. The length of the CDR3 is 14 residues. From germline, CDR1 is SEHNR and CDR2 FQNEAQ (reference sequence). J gave up 5 bases and V 5 bases, and 6 bases lay outside the gene matches. The CDR3 DNA follows: TGTGCCAGCAGCGGACAGGGGTTTGGGGAGACCCAGTACTTC. The encoded protein is CASSGQGFGETQYF.

J is TRBJ2-7 and V is TRBV4-1; 11 bases map to TRBD2. Losses at the gene ends were 0 bases for V and 3 bases for J; bases not matched to a gene: 13. Germline V lookup: CDR1 MGHRA, CDR2 YSYEKL. The CDR3 sequence is 19 residues long. CDR3 residues: CASSQDSHFTTSGSYEQYF. The CDR3, as DNA: TGCGCCAGCAGCCAAGATTCCCACTTTACCACTAGCGGGAGCTACGAGCAGTACTTC.

As concerns this clone: A junction boundary mismatches the germline segment, possibly from a read error. The chain recombines TRBV7-7 with TRBJ1-1, with 10 bases identical to TRBD1. The CDR3 spans 13 residues. Germline CDR1 and CDR2: SSHAT and FNYEAQ (reference sequence). For the CDR3, the DNA is TGTGCTAGCAGCCCGGGACAGGGGTTCGAAGCTTTCTTT. Protein sequence: CASSPGQGFEAFF.

The chain has TRBV10-3 and TRBJ2-7, with TRBD2 as a possible D gene (6 bases). Germline V gives CDR1 ENHRY, CDR2 SYGVKD. The CDR3 has 14 residues. V was cut by 0 bases and J by 6 bases, with 12 bases left in between. This chain's CDR3 is CAISESRGLSEQYF. The CDR3 nucleotides are TGTGCCATCAGTGAGTCGCGGGGATTAAGCGAGCAGTACTTC.

This chain links TRBV4-1 with TRBJ2-3; either TRBD1 or TRBD2 may fit D (6 bases each). This CDR3 spans 19 amino acids. Trimming left V 0 bases short and J 6 bases short, with 25 bases between. The V gene's germline CDR1 is MGHRA and CDR2 YSYEKL. CDR3 in DNA: TGCGCCAGCAGCCAAGACGAAGGGGGGACGGGTGGGGCACTGGATACGCAGTATTTT. This codes for CASSQDEGGTGGALDTQYF.

The chain links TRBV13 to TRBJ2-5; D is perhaps TRBD2 (5 bases). V lost 5 bases, J lost 5 bases, and 9 bases lay in between. The germline CDR1 and CDR2 sequences are PRHDT and FYEKMQ (reference sequence). This CDR3 spans 12 amino acids. In DNA form, the CDR3 reads TGTGCCAGCAGCGCCCTAGCCGAGACCCAGTACTTC. This sequence encodes CASSALAETQYF.

Notes on this clone: The same CDR3 also results from other DNA sequences found in this sample. This chain connects TRBV7-2 to TRBJ2-7, with D perhaps TRBD1 (6 bases). The CDR3 contains 14 residues. Germline CDR1 and CDR2: SGHTA and FQGNSA. Trimming took 3 bases from V and 0 from J, leaving 9 bases between them. DNA of the CDR3: TGTGCCAGCAGCTTCTCAGGGGCCTCCTACGAGCAGTACTTC. This translates into CASSFSGASYEQYF.

The chain uses TRBV7-9 and TRBJ1-4, with D uncertain. The CDR3 runs 13 residues. Trimming removed 5 bases at V and 8 bases at J, with 12 bases between. Looked up from germline, CDR1 is SEHNR and CDR2 is FQNEAQ (reference sequence). CDR3 in amino acids: CASSDLTREKLFF. Written as DNA, the CDR3 is TGTGCCAGCAGCGACCTCACCAGGGAAAAACTGTTTTTT.

This sequence joins TRBV9 and TRBJ1-2; possibly TRBD1 for D (6 bases). Germline V lookup: CDR1 SGDLS, CDR2 YYNGEE. There are 15 residues in the CDR3. The V end was cut by 3 bases, the J end by 1 base, with 13 bases between. The CDR3 is CASSAAGHLNYGYTF. CDR3 DNA: TGTGCCAGCAGCGCAGCGGGACACCTTAACTATGGCTACACCTTC.

The V and J genes are TRBV25-1 and TRBJ2-2; D uncertain. The CDR3 sequence is 15 residues long. V dropped 3 bases and J dropped 1 base, with 9 bases sitting between them. The germline gives CDR1 MGHDK, CDR2 SYGVNS. CDR3 loop: CASSDWNMNTGELFF. DNA for the CDR3: TGTGCCAGCAGTGATTGGAACATGAACACCGGGGAGCTGTTTTTT.